The 18 T cell receptor beta chains reported below all come from one sample, sequenced in a study of T cells in Graves' hyperthyroidism and ophthalmopathy. Researchers amplified the TCR beta CDR3 regions from RNA transcripts. The study used the HTBI primer set for a first-round RT-PCR of the TCR CDR3. TCRdb re-called the multiplex PCR reads with MiXCR, one entry per CDR3 protein. This sample has hundreds of thousands of distinct CDR3 sequences; roughly 15% occur once, and the top ten carry roughly 35%. Source material: blood. The receptor source for this set is a middle-aged woman with Graves' ophthalmopathy.

Ten or more counts support this clonotype. V usage is TRBV20-1 and J usage is TRBJ2-7; 10 bases are shared with TRBD2. V lost 2 bases, J lost 2 bases, and 0 bases stayed unmatched. Looked up from germline, CDR1 is DFQATT and CDR2 is SNEGSKA (reference sequence). CDR3 length equals 13 residues. CDR3 sequence (DNA): TGCAGTGCTAGAAGCGGGAGGGCCTACGAGCAGTACTTC. It encodes CSARSGRAYEQYF.

The chain recombines TRBV7-9 with TRBJ2-3, with 9 bases fitting TRBD1. CDR3 length equals 16 residues. V lost 7 bases and J lost 3; bases outside the gene matches: 11. CDR1 and CDR2 (germline): SEHNR, FQNEAQ (reference sequence). The chain's CDR3 is CASNGGQGKGTDTQYF. DNA of the CDR3: TGTGCCAGCAACGGGGGACAGGGTAAAGGAACAGATACGCAGTATTTT.

The J gene is TRBJ1-6, the V gene TRBV2; 7 bases match TRBD1. The V gene end was trimmed by 5 bases and the J gene end by 9 bases; junction bases not matched to a gene: 7. CDR1 is SNHLY and CDR2 is FYNNEI in the germline V gene. The CDR3 consists of 14 residues. The CDR3 DNA sequence: TGTGCCAGCAGTTCAGGGGGAACGCGTTCACCCCTCCACTTT. It specifies CASSSGGTRSPLHF.

The table lists this clonotype with a few counts. This rearrangement joins TRBV5-1 to TRBJ1-1; a possible D gene is TRBD1 (5 bases). The CDR3 extends over 15 amino acids. V was trimmed by 4 bases and J by 1 base, leaving 14 bases between them. In germline, CDR1 is SGHRS, CDR2 YFSETQ. CDR3 in amino acids: CASSLDTLSNTEAFF. CDR3 nucleotides: TGCGCCAGCAGCCTGGACACTCTTTCGAACACTGAAGCTTTCTTT.

This clonotype was observed once. This chain connects TRBV27 to TRBJ2-7; 13 bases align to TRBD2. With 0 bases clipped from V and 0 bases from J, the junction kept 5 bases outside the gene matches. The V gene's germline CDR1 is MNHEY and CDR2 SMNVEV (reference sequence). There are 18 residues in the CDR3. The CDR3 is CASSLSLAGGPHSYEQYF. DNA of the CDR3: TGTGCCAGCAGTTTATCACTAGCGGGAGGGCCCCACTCCTACGAGCAGTACTTC.

Ten or more counts support this clonotype. The rearrangement joins TRBV2 to TRBJ2-2; TRBD2 agrees at 7 bases. Looked up from germline, CDR1 is SNHLY and CDR2 is FYNNEI. J lost 2 bases, V lost 6 bases, and 6 bases had no gene match. The CDR3 is made up of 15 amino acids. CDR3 sequence: CASSTPGGNTGELFF. The CDR3 nucleotides read TGTGCCAGCAGCACTCCGGGGGGAAACACCGGGGAGCTGTTTTTT.

This clonotype was observed many times. The chain joins TRBV7-9 to TRBJ1-2; D not certain. The germline V gene encodes CDR1 SEHNR and CDR2 FQNEAQ (reference sequence). The CDR3 length is 13 residues. V lost 1 base to trimming and J lost 4 bases, with 7 bases between them. CDR3 sequence (DNA): TGTGCCAGCAGCTTAGGAGTCTTCTATGGCTACACCTTC. It yields the protein CASSLGVFYGYTF.

There are many counts of this clonotype. The chain recombines TRBV11-2 with TRBJ2-7; 7 nucleotides line up with TRBD1. J was trimmed by 2 bases and V by 5 bases; bases with no gene match: 18. Germline assignment: CDR1 SGHAT and CDR2 FQNNGV. The length of the CDR3 is 18 residues. In DNA, the CDR3 is TGTGCCAGCAGCCCGTTAAGCCGGGACAGAGGGGACACCTACGAGCAGTACTTC. Protein: CASSPLSRDRGDTYEQYF.

This clonotype has at least ten counts. V is TRBV2 and J is TRBJ2-1; a possible D gene is TRBD2 (5 bases). CDR3 size: 16 residues. Trimming removed 4 bases from V and 0 bases from J, with 13 bases in between. The germline V gene has CDR1 SNHLY and CDR2 FYNNEI. CDR3 in amino acids: CASSAQRQGSYNEQFF. The CDR3 region has the DNA TGTGCCAGCAGTGCCCAGCGGCAAGGCTCCTACAATGAGCAGTTCTTC.

In its sample, this clonotype was seen many times. The rearrangement links TRBV27 to TRBJ1-2; maybe TRBD1 (5 bases). Germline V gives CDR1 MNHEY, CDR2 SMNVEV (reference sequence). V lost 1 base and J 2 bases, leaving 8 bases between the germline ends. This CDR3 spans 14 amino acids. As DNA, the CDR3 is TGTGCCAGCAGTTTATTTCGGGGCAACTATGGCTACACCTTC. As protein: CASSLFRGNYGYTF.

In its sample, this clonotype was seen a few times. The chain employs TRBV10-2 and TRBJ1-4; possible D gene TRBD1, 6 bases. The germline CDR1 and CDR2 sequences are WSHSY and SAAADI. The CDR3 has 14 amino acids. V shed 6 bases and J shed 5 bases, with 13 bases lying between them. The CDR3, as DNA: TGCGCCAGCAGGACAGGAGGGGCAAATGAAAAACTGTTTTTT. Translated, it gives CASRTGGANEKLFF.

This chain joins TRBV7-6 and TRBJ1-1, with a possible D match to TRBD1 (5 bases). This CDR3 is 18 amino acids long. In germline, CDR1 is SGHVS, CDR2 FNYEAQ. Trimming took 4 bases from V and 3 from J, leaving 24 bases between them. CDR3 amino acids: CASSSYRIGRLRDTEAFF. The CDR3 bases are TGTGCCAGCAGCTCCTACAGGATTGGTAGGTTGAGGGACACTGAAGCTTTCTTT.

This clonotype was counted ten times or more. The chain employs TRBV28 and TRBJ1-4; TRBD1 matches at 10 bases. Trimming removed 7 bases from V and 2 bases from J; junction bases left unmatched: 10. Germline V gene sequence: CDR1 MDHEN, CDR2 SYDVKM. The CDR3 runs 17 residues. CDR3 sequence reads: CASISGTGVPTNEKLFF. CDR3 in DNA: TGTGCCAGCATCTCCGGGACAGGGGTGCCCACTAATGAAAAACTGTTTTTT.

This clonotype was counted at least ten times. This chain uses TRBV28 with TRBJ2-1; no clear D. V was trimmed by 2 bases and J by 10 bases, leaving 9 bases between them. The CDR3 consists of 12 residues. In germline, CDR1 is MDHEN, CDR2 SYDVKM. CDR3 sequence: CASSLNFGEQFF. In nucleotides, the CDR3 is TGTGCCAGCAGTTTAAACTTCGGCGAGCAGTTCTTC.

In this sample, this clonotype turned up many times. The V gene is TRBV19, the J gene TRBJ2-6; 7 bases align to TRBD1. The CDR3 is 15 residues long. Germline CDR1 is LNHDA and CDR2 is SQIVND (reference sequence). The ends lost 5 bases at V and 1 base at J; junction bases unmatched: 2. This CDR3 is CASSRQGSGANVLTF. CDR3 nucleotide sequence: TGTGCCAGTAGTCGACAGGGATCTGGGGCCAACGTCCTGACTTTC. Drawing the rest from reference TRBV19 and TRBJ2-6, the complete variable domain is DGGITQSPKYLFRKEGQNVTLSCEQNLNHDAMYWYRQDPGQGLRLIYYSQIVNDFQKGDIAEGYSVSREKKESFPLTVTSAQKNPTAFYLCASSRQGSGANVLTFGAGSRLTVL.

This clonotype has more than one count but fewer than ten. This chain joins TRBV9 and TRBJ2-1; TRBD2 aligns across 13 bases. The germline CDR1 and CDR2 sequences are SGDLS and YYNGEE. The CDR3 is 15 residues long. V lost 4 bases and J lost 7; bases outside the gene matches: 5. The DNA of the CDR3 is TGTGCCAGCAGCTCGGGACTAGCGGGGTTTAATGAGCAGTTCTTC. Translated: CASSSGLAGFNEQFF.

With respect to this clonotype: Since a much larger clone is just one base distant, this may be a read error. The V and J genes are TRBV20-1 and TRBJ2-7; D is unclear. The V gene lost 6 bases and the J gene lost 5 bases, with 11 bases spanning the gap. Germline CDR1 DFQATT, CDR2 SNEGSKA (reference sequence). The CDR3 extends over 11 amino acids. CDR3 DNA: TGCAGTGCGAACAGACGAGACGAGCAGTACTTC. Translated: CSANRRDEQYF.

A few counts support this clonotype. The CDR3 loop reads CASSLLSGYEQYF. The CDR3 DNA follows: TGTGCCAGCAGCTTGTTATCGGGTTACGAGCAGTACTTC. The chain uses TRBV5-6 and TRBJ2-7; D remains ambiguous. Germline V gene lookup returns CDR1 SGHDT and CDR2 YYEEEE. The V and J ends lost 1 base and 4 bases respectively, with 9 bases between them. This CDR3 has 13 amino acids.